Presented here are 6 T cell receptor beta chains from one specimen sequenced in a study of blood T cell repertoires in COVID-19. Clones were read by immunoSEQ multiplex PCR, and TCRdb kept only the in-frame ones, dropping some. The sample has under 250,000 clones, 75% to 90% seen once. Sequencing input: peripheral blood. These receptors all stem from a woman between 65 and 79 years old with active or convalescent COVID-19.

With respect to this clone: At the DNA level, this CDR3 is encoded by other sequences in the same sample as well. The chain combines TRBV28 with TRBJ2-2; possibly TRBD2 for D (5 bases). The CDR3 covers 14 residues. V lost 2 bases to trimming and J lost 5 bases, with 9 bases between them. From germline, CDR1 is MDHEN and CDR2 SYDVKM. CDR3: CASSLRGRTGELFF. The CDR3 nucleotides are TGTGCCAGCAGTTTACGGGGTAGGACCGGGGAGCTGTTTTTT.

Only a few counts were recorded for this clone. This chain uses TRBV28 with TRBJ1-1; D ambiguous. The germline V gene encodes CDR1 MDHEN and CDR2 SYDVKM. This CDR3 comprises 12 residues. V lost 3 bases, J lost 2 bases, and 4 bases lay in between. CDR3: CASSFQNTEAFF. The CDR3 DNA reads TGTGCCAGCAGTTTCCAAAACACTGAAGCTTTCTTT.

The chain uses TRBV2 and TRBJ1-2; 7 nucleotides agree with TRBD1. The CDR3 has 13 residues. Germline V gene sequence: CDR1 SNHLY, CDR2 FYNNEI. V lost 1 base and J lost 8; bases outside the gene matches: 4. CDR3 sequence: CASSEGTGRGYTF. The CDR3 DNA reads TGTGCCAGCAGTGAAGGGACAGGTCGCGGCTACACCTTC.

Only one count was recorded for this clone. The genes are TRBV4-2 and TRBJ2-5; no definite D call. Per the germline V gene, CDR1 is LGHNA and CDR2 is YNFKEQ. This CDR3 is built from 15 residues. With 0 bases removed from V and 2 bases from J, the gap between germline ends came to 10 bases. The CDR3 loop reads CASSQERNRQETQYF. CDR3 DNA sequence: TGTGCCAGCAGCCAAGAGAGGAATAGGCAAGAGACCCAGTACTTC.

The chain has TRBV11-3 and TRBJ2-3; D call uncertain. V lost 1 base to trimming and J lost 0 bases, with 8 bases between them. The CDR3 is 15 residues long. The germline CDR1 and CDR2 sequences are SGHNT and YENEEA. CDR3 amino acids: CASSLVAGSTDTQYF. CDR3 bases: TGTGCCAGCAGCTTAGTGGCAGGTAGCACAGATACGCAGTATTTT.

The chain is built from TRBV21-1 and TRBJ2-5; TRBD2 is the table's D call and was not checked against the DNA. TRBV21-1 is designated a pseudogene. The CDR3 consists of 14 residues. Written as DNA, the CDR3 is TGTGCCAGCAGCAAAGGTGCGGGCCAAGAGACCCAGTACTTC. This translates into CASSKGAGQETQYF.